Sequencing of this T cell receptor beta chain was carried out in a study of human T cells and chemical hapten exposure. Time point given: patch test 2, 6 weeks after DPC sensitization. Treatment: therapeutic diphenylcyclopropenone sensitization with weekly scalp DPC. Germline V gene sequence: CDR1 MNHEY, CDR2 SMNVEV (reference sequence). The V segment lost 5 bases and the J segment 8 bases; nucleotides outside the gene matches: 16. The CDR3 totals 18 residues. General study findings and limits: High-frequency TCRs, those above 1 in 1000, stayed the same after DPC sensitization. The study found expanded TCRs formed significantly more large CDR3 similarity clusters than controls.

This clonotype was seen at least ten times. Antigen specificity is unknown. In the authors' methods: Sample TCR counts, which ranged from roughly 23,224 to 750,000, had a median of roughly 92,000. MiXCR, applied by TCRdb to the RACE reads, yields one record per CDR3 protein. TCRdb, not the authors, supplied the V and J calls. The sample includes roughly 120,000 distinct CDR3 sequences, 9% to 9.5% of them seen just once. This sample comprised whole blood, obtained in connection with sensitization to the hapten diphenylcyclopropenone (DPC). The chain carries TRBV27 and TRBJ2-1; 12 bases line up with TRBD2. The sequence was obtained from a woman between 35 and 50 years old with alopecia areata. Some clones in this sample may be carry-over from other donors' samples. The CDR3 spells CASSPGLAGPYSPHEQFF. In nucleotides, the CDR3 is TGTGCCAGCAGTCCCGGACTAGCGGGGCCCTATTCCCCCCATGAGCAGTTCTTC.